This T cell receptor (beta chain) was profiled in a study of blood T cell repertoires in COVID-19. Across the whole study: From T cells, B-cell-depleted T cells, or PBMCs came the material, which was cDNA or gDNA.

Which cohort a participant joined came from the clinical history participants gave. Two negative PCRs, clearance, or symptom resolution characterized the recovered Cohort 3 donors. V shed 6 bases and J shed 6 bases, with 9 bases lying between them. CDR1 is MNHEY and CDR2 is SVGAGI in the germline V gene. The CDR3 is 12 amino acids. Original methodology: Using reference gene primer amplification, nucleated cell counts were estimated. Sequenced by immunoSEQ multiplex PCR; TCRdb stores in-frame clones only, minus some. That table supplies the V and J calls and clone size; D and trimming were determined from the DNA. Counted here are over 150,000 clones, approximately 78% occurring once; the ten biggest clones make up 17%.

Sequenced material: PBMCs or T cells enriched from blood (not recorded which). The clonotype was recovered from a woman in her forties or fifties who had recovered from COVID-19. The chain links TRBV6-5 to TRBJ2-1, with no clear D. The DNA of the CDR3 is TGTGCCAGCAGCCTCAGGCTCAATGAGCAGTTCTTC. Its protein product is CASSLRLNEQFF.